Listed here is a single T cell receptor (beta chain). This record belongs to a study of glioma-infiltrating T cells after dendritic cell vaccination. Turning to the study itself: Dendritic cells derived from monocytes and pulsed with autologous tumor lysate formed the vaccine.

The primer mix had 60 V beta and 13 J beta primers. TCRdb keeps only in-frame clones here, not all; method: immunoSEQ multiplex PCR. The sample records some 70,000 clones, 81% being singletons. This CDR3 spans 17 amino acids. CDR1 is MNHEY and CDR2 is SMNVEV in the germline V gene (reference sequence). The ends were cut back, 3 bases at V and 0 bases at J, with 16 bases in the middle. Blood PBMC samples: pre-vaccination, two weeks post third vaccination, and at tumor progression. The rearrangement uses TRBV27 and TRBJ2-3; weak D call: TRBD2 (6 bases). This TCR was sampled from a human donor with glioblastoma. Source: blood, taken before dendritic cell vaccination. CDR3 sequence (DNA): TGTGCCAGCAGTTTTCTCGCAGCGGGTAAAAGCACAGATACGCAGTATTTT. It specifies CASSFLAAGKSTDTQYF.